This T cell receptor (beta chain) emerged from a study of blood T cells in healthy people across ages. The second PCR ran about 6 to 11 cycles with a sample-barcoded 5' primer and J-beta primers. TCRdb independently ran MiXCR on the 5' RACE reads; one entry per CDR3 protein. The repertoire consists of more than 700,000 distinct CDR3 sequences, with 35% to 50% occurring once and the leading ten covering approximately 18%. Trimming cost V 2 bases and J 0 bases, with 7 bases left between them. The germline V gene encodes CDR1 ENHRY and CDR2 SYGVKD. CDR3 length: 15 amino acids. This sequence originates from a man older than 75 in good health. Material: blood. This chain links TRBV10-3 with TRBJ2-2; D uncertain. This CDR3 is CAISEVHANTGELFF. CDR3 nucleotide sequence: TGTGCCATCAGTGAGGTTCACGCGAACACCGGGGAGCTGTTTTTT.